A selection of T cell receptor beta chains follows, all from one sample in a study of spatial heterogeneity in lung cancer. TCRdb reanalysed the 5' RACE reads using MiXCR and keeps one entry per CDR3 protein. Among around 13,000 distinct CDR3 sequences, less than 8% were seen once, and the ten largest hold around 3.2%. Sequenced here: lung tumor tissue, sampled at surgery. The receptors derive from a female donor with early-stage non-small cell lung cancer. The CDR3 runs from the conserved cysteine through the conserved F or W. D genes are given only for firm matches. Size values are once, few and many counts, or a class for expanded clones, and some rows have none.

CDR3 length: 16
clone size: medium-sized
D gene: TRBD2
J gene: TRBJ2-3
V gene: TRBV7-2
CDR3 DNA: TGTGCCAGCAGCTTTCGTCCTAGCGGTAGCACAGATACGCAGTATTTT
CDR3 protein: CASSFRPSGSTDTQYF

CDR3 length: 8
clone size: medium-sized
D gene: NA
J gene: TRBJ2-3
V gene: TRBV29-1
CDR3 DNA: TGCAGCGGGGATACGCAGTATTTT
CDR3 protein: CSGDTQYF

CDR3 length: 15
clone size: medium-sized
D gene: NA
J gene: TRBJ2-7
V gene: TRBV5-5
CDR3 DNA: TGTGCCAGCAGCTCGGTCGGGACGCTAGCCTACGAGCAGTACTTC
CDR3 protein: CASSSVGTLAYEQYF

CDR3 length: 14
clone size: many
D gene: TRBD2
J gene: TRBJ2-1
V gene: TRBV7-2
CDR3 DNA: TGTGCCAGCAGCCCCGGTGGGAGGGCCTGGGAGCAGTTCTTC
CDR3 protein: CASSPGGRAWEQFF

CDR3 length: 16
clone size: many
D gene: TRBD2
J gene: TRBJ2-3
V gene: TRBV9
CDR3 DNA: TGTGCCAGCAGCGTGGGACTAGCGGCTAGCACAGATACGCAGTATTTT
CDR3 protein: CASSVGLAASTDTQYF

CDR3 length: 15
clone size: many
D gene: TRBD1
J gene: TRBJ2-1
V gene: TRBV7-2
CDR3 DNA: TGTGCCAGCAGCTTAGGACAGGGCAGGTCCAATGAGCAGTTCTTC
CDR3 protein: CASSLGQGRSNEQFF

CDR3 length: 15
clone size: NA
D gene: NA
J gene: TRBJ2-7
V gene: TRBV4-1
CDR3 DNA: TGCGCCAGCAGCCAGGACGGCCGGAGCTCCTACGAGCAGTACTTC
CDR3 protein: CASSQDGRSSYEQYF

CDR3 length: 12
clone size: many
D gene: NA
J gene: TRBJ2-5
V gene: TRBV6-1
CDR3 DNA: TGTGCCAGCAGTGAATTCCGGGAGACCCAGTACTTC
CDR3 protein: CASSEFRETQYF

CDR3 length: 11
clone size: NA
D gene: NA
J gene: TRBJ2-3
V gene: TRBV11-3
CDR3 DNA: TGTGCCAGCAGCTTAAAAGATACGCAGTATTTT
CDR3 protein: CASSLKDTQYF

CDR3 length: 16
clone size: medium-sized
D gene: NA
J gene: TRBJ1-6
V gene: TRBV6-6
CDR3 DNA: TGTGCCAGCAGTTACTATCAGTATTCCGGGAACTCACCCCTCCACTTT
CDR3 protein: CASSYYQYSGNSPLHF

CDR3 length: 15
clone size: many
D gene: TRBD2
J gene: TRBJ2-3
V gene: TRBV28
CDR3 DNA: TGTGCCAGCAGGTCCCTAGCGGGAATTTCAGATACGCAGTATTTT
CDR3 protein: CASRSLAGISDTQYF

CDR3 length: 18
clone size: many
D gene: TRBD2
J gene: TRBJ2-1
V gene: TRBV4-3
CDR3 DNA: TGCGCCAGCAGCCAAGATCCCCCGACTAGCGGGAGCTGGAATGAGCAGTTCTTC
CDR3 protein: CASSQDPPTSGSWNEQFF

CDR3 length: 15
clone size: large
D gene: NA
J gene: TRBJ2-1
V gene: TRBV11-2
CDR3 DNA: TGTGCCAGCAGCTTAGTGTACGTGGAAGGCAATGAGCAGTTCTTC
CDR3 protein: CASSLVYVEGNEQFF

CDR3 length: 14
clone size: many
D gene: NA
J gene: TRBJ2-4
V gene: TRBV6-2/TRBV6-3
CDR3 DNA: TGTGCCACCTGGAGAGGGGTAGCCAAAAACATTCAGTACTTC
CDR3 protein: CATWRGVAKNIQYF

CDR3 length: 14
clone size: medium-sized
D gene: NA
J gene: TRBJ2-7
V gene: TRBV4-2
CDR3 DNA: TGTGCCAGCAGCCAAGAAGTCCGCTCCTACGAGCAGTACTTC
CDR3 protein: CASSQEVRSYEQYF

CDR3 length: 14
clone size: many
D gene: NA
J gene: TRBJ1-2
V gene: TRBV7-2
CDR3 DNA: TGTGCCAGCAGCCCCGACTTAACCCTATTCCGAGACACCTTC
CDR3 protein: CASSPDLTLFRDTF

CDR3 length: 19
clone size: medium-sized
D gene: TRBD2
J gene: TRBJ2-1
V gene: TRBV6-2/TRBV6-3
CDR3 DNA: TGTGCCAGCAGTCGCCATCACGGACTAGCGGGAGGGCCCAACAATGAGCAGTTCTTC
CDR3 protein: CASSRHHGLAGGPNNEQFF

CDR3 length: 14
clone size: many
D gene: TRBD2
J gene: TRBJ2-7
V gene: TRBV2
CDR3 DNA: TGTGCCAGCATTCGACTAGCGGGAGCCTACGAGCAGTACTTC
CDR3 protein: CASIRLAGAYEQYF

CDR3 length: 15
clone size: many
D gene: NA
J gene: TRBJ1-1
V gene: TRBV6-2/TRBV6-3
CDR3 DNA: TGTGCCAGCAGTGAACCCGGCAGGGTAATCCCTGAAGCTTTCTTT
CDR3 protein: CASSEPGRVIPEAFF

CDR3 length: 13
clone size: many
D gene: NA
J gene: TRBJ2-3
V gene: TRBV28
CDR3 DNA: TGTGCCAGCAGTTTCCCAACCACAGATACGCAGTATTTT
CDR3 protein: CASSFPTTDTQYF

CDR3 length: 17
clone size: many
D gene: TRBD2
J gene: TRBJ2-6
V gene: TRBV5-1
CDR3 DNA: TGCGCCAGCAGCCCCAGGGAGGGAAACTCTGGGGCCAACGTCCTGACTTTC
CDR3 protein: CASSPREGNSGANVLTF

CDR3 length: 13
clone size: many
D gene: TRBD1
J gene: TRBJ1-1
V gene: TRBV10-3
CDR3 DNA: TGTGCCGTCGGCTTCGACAGGGAGGATAGAGCTTTCTTT
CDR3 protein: CAVGFDREDRAFF

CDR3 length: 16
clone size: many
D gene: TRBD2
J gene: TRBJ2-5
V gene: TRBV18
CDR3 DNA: TGTGCCAGCTCACAAAGACTAGCCCGGGGAGGAGAGACCCAGTACTTC
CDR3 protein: CASSQRLARGGETQYF

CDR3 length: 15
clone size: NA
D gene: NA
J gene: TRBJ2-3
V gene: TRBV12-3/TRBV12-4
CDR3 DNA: TGTGCCAGCAGTTTCGTGGCAGGGGGCACAGATACGCAGTATTTT
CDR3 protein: CASSFVAGGTDTQYF

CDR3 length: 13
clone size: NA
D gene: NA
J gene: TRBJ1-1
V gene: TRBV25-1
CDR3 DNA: TGTGCCAGCAGTGGGTCCCGGAGCACTGAAGCTTTCTTT
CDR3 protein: CASSGSRSTEAFF

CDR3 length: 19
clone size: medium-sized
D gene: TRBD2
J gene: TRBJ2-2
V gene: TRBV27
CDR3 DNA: TGTGCCAGCAGTTTAGGACTAGCGGGAGATTGGTATGACACCGGGGAGCTGTTTTTT
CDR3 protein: CASSLGLAGDWYDTGELFF

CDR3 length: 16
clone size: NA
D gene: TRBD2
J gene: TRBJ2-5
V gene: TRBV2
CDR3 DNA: TGTGCCAGCAGGGCCGGGGGTAGCGGGAGCGGAGAGACCCAGTACTTC
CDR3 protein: CASRAGGSGSGETQYF

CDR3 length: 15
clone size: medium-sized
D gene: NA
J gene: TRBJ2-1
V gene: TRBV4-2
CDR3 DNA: TGTGCCAGCAGCCAAGAAGGACGGCCGTACAATGAGCAGTTCTTC
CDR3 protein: CASSQEGRPYNEQFF